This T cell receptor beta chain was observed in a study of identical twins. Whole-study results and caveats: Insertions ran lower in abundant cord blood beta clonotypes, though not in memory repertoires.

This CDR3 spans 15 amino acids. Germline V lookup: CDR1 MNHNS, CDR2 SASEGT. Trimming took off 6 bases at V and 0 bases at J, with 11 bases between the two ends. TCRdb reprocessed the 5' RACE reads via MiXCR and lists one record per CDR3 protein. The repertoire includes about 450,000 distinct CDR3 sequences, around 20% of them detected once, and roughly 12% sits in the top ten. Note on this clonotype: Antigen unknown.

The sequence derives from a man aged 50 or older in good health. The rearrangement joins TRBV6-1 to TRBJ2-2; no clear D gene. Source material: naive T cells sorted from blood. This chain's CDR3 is CASRPYIANTGELFF. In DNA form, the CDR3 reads TGTGCCAGCAGACCCTATATTGCGAACACCGGGGAGCTGTTTTTT.